The 9 T cell receptor beta chains in this list originate from one sample, sequenced in a study of T cell responses to AZD1222 COVID-19 vaccine (dated by TCRdb to about 2021). The library came from the immunoSEQ multiplex PCR assay. The clones in this table, taken by TCRdb from immuneACCESS, are in-frame only. Not every clone is retained; where verified, under half of the shortfall comes from an unresolved V gene, and the cause of the rest is unknown. In all, the sample holds 65,000 to 80,000 clones, and approximately 86% of those were seen once. Of the sample, about a quarter falls within the top ten clones. The time point label corresponds to: baseline before first vaccination. Sequenced here: peripheral blood, sampled on day 0 of AZD1222 vaccination. All receptors derive from an adult in good health.

The rearrangement uses TRBV28 and TRBJ2-3; no reliable D call. Germline assignment: CDR1 MDHEN and CDR2 SYDVKM. V was cut by 6 bases and J by 1 base, with 17 bases left in between. This CDR3 comprises 16 residues. The CDR3 here is CASSRLMGSGTDTQYF. CDR3 nucleotides: TGTGCCAGCAGCCGCTTAATGGGATCCGGCACAGATACGCAGTATTTT.

J is TRBJ1-3 and V is TRBV18, with unresolved D. CDR1 and CDR2 (germline): KGHSH, LQKENI. V was cut by 5 bases and J by 0 bases, with 11 bases left in between. This CDR3 comprises 15 residues. The CDR3 coding sequence is TGTGCCAGCTCAGATACAAGGTTCTCTGGAAACACCATATATTTT. It yields the protein CASSDTRFSGNTIYF.

The chain links TRBV9 to TRBJ1-6; TRBD1 might be the D (6 bases). Trimming took 5 bases from V and 6 from J, leaving 18 bases between them. CDR3 length: 16 residues. Germline CDR1 SGDLS, CDR2 YYNGEE. The CDR3 DNA reads TGTGCCAGCAGTCAGGGGAAGGGAAAGGGTAATTCACCCCTCCACTTT. Residues: CASSQGKGKGNSPLHF.

V is TRBV6-5 and J is TRBJ2-7; D gene uncertain. The germline V and J ends were trimmed by 6 bases and 4 bases, with 19 bases remaining between them. The CDR3 has 15 amino acids. Germline V lookup: CDR1 MNHEY, CDR2 SVGAGI. This CDR3 is CASSLTDHISYEQYF. In DNA, the CDR3 is TGTGCCAGCAGCCTTACGGACCACATTTCGTACGAGCAGTACTTC.

The table lists this clone with a count of one. The chain links TRBV3-1 (or the pseudogene TRBV3-2) to TRBJ2-5, with D perhaps matching TRBD2 (6 bases). The CDR3 is made up of 12 amino acids. With 1 base removed from V and 8 bases from J, the gap between germline ends came to 8 bases. Per germline, CDR1 LGHDT and CDR2 YNNKEL (reference sequence). The DNA of the CDR3 is TGTGCCAGCAGCCAAGGGGGGACTACCCAGTACTTC. Translation gives CASSQGGTTQYF.

Only a few counts were recorded for this clone. The CDR3 DNA reads as TGCGCCAGCTGGGACGGGCCTTGGGACACTGAAGCTTTCTTT. Amino acids: CASWDGPWDTEAFF. The gene calls are TRBV5-1 and TRBJ1-1, with D possibly being TRBD1 (5 bases). The V end was cut by 7 bases, the J end by 3 bases, with 16 bases between. Germline CDR1 is SGHRS and CDR2 is YFSETQ. The length of the CDR3 is 14 residues. The full variable domain, with the rest looked up from reference TRBV5-1 and TRBJ1-1, is KAGVTQTPRYLIKTRGQQVTLSCSPISGHRSVSWYQQTPGQGLQFLFEYFSETQRNKGNFPGRFSGRQFSNSRSEMNVSTLELGDSALYLCASWDGPWDTEAFFGQGTRLTVV.

The chain links TRBV6-5 to TRBJ2-7, with D perhaps being TRBD1 or TRBD2 (5 bases each). Trimming took off 8 bases at V and 6 bases at J, with 14 bases between the two ends. CDR3 length equals 12 residues. Germline CDR1 reads MNHEY; CDR2 reads SVGAGI. CDR3 residues: CASRDPQREQYF. CDR3 bases: TGTGCCAGCCGGGACCCCCAACGCGAGCAGTACTTC.

V is TRBV2 and J is TRBJ1-5; tentative D call: TRBD1 (5 bases). The CDR3 runs 15 residues. Per germline, CDR1 SNHLY and CDR2 FYNNEI. V was cut by 7 bases and J by 0 bases, with 13 bases left in between. CDR3 bases: TGTGCCAGCACCCCTCCAGGGTATAGCAATCAGCCCCAGCATTTT. This codes for CASTPPGYSNQPQHF.

This clone showed up just a few times. The chain joins TRBV5-6 to TRBJ2-3; D is tentatively TRBD1 or TRBD2 (6 bases each). Germline CDR1 SGHDT, CDR2 YYEEEE. V was cut by 2 bases and J by 5 bases, with 15 bases left in between. The length of the CDR3 is 15 residues. The CDR3 here is CASSFRGQFRDTQYF. The CDR3 DNA reads TGTGCCAGCAGCTTCCGGGGGCAATTTAGAGATACGCAGTATTTT.